This paragraph reports one T cell receptor (beta chain). Which antigen it targets is not known. One junction end disagrees with the germline gene, perhaps due to a read error. This specimen belongs to a study of tumor-infiltrating lymphocytes in primary liver carcinoma (dated by TCRdb to the late 2010s). For context, the study as a whole: Of the five patients (three men and two women, aged 30 to 69 years), four had hepatocellular carcinoma and one had combined HCC and intrahepatic cholangiocarcinoma. The five patients had tumors staged T1-T3 N0M0, with maximum diameters ranging from 4.2 to 10 cm. Each sample produced roughly 3.5 to 8 million productive TCRbeta reads, and read depth showed no significant difference between tissue types. For each liver tumor, the study sampled five regions along with adjacent normal tissue and blood, and applied TCRbeta repertoire sequencing, expression microarrays and whole-exome sequencing. A total of 35 or so specimens from 5 patients went through TCRbeta repertoire sequencing, namely 25 tumor regions, 5 adjacent noncancerous liver tissues and 5 peripheral blood samples. To link TCRbeta repertoire diversity with the local molecular phenotype, the approximately 27 tumor region samples were profiled using Agilent mRNA microarrays. Technical replicate repertoires showed high reproducibility, with mean shared-clone rates about 0.86 and correlation coefficients above 0.95.

What the authors observed across the whole study: With just a few patients in the study, the authors point out that the findings should be validated in a larger study. The top 250 clones accounted for a significantly greater share of the repertoire in tumors than in blood (p = 0.039). Only the TCR beta chain was sequenced, so true repertoire diversity is likely underestimated because unpaired alpha chains were not captured. Only about 7-24% of top clones were present in all five regions of a tumor, suggesting spatial heterogeneity of tumor-infiltrating T cells. Consistent with antigen-driven expansion, pairs of tumor regions showed higher repertoire overlap (mean about 36%) than either tumor-adjacent pairs (around 17%) or tumor-blood pairs (about 15%). Since the samples were bulk and unsorted, there was no way to compare CD4+ and CD8+ T cell repertoires.

Without any cell sorting, total RNA and DNA were co-extracted from about 21-30 mg of bulk tissue using the AllPrep DNA/RNA mini kit. Between late 2015 and March 2016, roughly five patients in China with histopathologically diagnosed primary liver carcinoma had surgical resection. Patients had chronic HBV infection and were treatment-naive at sampling. Five spatially separated regions were sampled from each tumor: the superior, inferior, left-lateral and right-lateral poles, plus the tumor centre. More than 90% viable tumor cells were found by histology in every tumor sample. Pieces of fresh tumor and adjacent tissue were cut in half, with one half kept in RNAlater at -80 degrees C and the other half sent for histology. Using a constant-region primer and ProtoScript II reverse transcriptase, TCRbeta-specific cDNA was reverse-transcribed from approximately 0.5 ug total RNA. Construction of the TCRbeta libraries relied on three nested rounds of multiplex PCR, following a slightly modified ARM-PCR procedure. The first two PCR rounds used multiplex TRBV1-TRBV30 forward primers with a Cbeta reverse primer, each for approximately 9 cycles. Sample barcodes and Illumina adapters were added in a final 25-cycle PCR with Deep VentR polymerase. Before sequencing, amplicons between 200 and 500 bp were purified from gel using a QIAquick gel extraction kit. An Illumina HiSeq 2500 was used to sequence the TCRbeta amplicons with 250-bp paired-end reads. The authors' pipeline ran thus. Reads were quality-trimmed with Trimmomatic v0.33, and paired reads were merged with FLASH v1.2.11 to recover full CDR3 sequences. V, D and J germline segments were assigned to the rearranged TCRbeta sequences using MiGEC v1.2.1b. VDJtools v1.0.0 computed clonotype statistics and Shannon-Wiener diversity indices. Except for diversity analysis, only the 250 most abundant clonotypes of each sample were used in subsequent analyses to reduce sampling bias. TCRdb trimmed public reads at Q25 via fastp, called clones via MiXCR and kept in-frame beta chains. One record per CDR3 amino acid sequence lists the most common genes and DNA. TCRdb, rather than the study authors, made the V and J calls. The table for this sample lists about 33,000 distinct CDR3 sequences; around 78% of them were counted only once. The ten largest clonotypes hold roughly a third of the sample.

The CDR3 contains 15 residues, cysteine and phenylalanine counted. Only CDR3 DNA remains: 45 bases, in frame from the first base. CDR1 and CDR2 were assigned from the germline V gene as MNHEY and SVGEGT. The origin of this receptor is a man in his forties with primary liver carcinoma and hepatitis B virus infection. The specimen sequenced was liver tumor tissue from sampling region 5. The cell subset or site label of this sample denotes: tumor region T5, tumor centre. The rearranged segments are TRBV6-2 or TRBV6-3 and TRBJ2-7; a confident D gene designation cannot be given. The sequenced DNA: TGTGCCAGCAGTTTAGGGCGGATTGAAACCTACGACCAGTACTTC. The resulting protein is CASSLGRIETYDQYF.